A selection of T cell receptor beta chains follows, all from one sample in a study of T cells in localized non-small cell lung cancer. Repertoires were generated with immunoSEQ multiplex PCR, while TCRdb's copy carries only in-frame clones and drops some. The sample shows some 1,500 clones, approximately 38% of them seen only once. The sequences come from lung tumor tissue, collected before any cancer treatment. The receptor set was obtained from a male donor older than 55 with stage I squamous cell lung carcinoma. The CDR3 runs from the conserved cysteine through the conserved F or W. The D gene is left open where the match is weak. Rows may omit the clone size; those that give it use once, few, many or a size class.

abundance: few
j_gene: TRBJ2-1
d_gene: -
len: 13
v_gene: TRBV29-1
CDR3aa: CSVSQGIDNEQFF
CDR3nt: TGCAGCGTATCACAGGGTATCGACAATGAGCAGTTCTTC

abundance: few
j_gene: TRBJ1-1
d_gene: -
len: 13
v_gene: TRBV19
CDR3aa: CASSRQENTEAFF
CDR3nt: TGTGCCAGTAGTAGACAGGAGAACACTGAAGCTTTCTTT

abundance: -
j_gene: TRBJ1-1
d_gene: TRBD1
len: 14
v_gene: TRBV28
CDR3aa: CASRGTALNTEAFF
CDR3nt: TGTGCCAGCAGAGGGACAGCCCTGAACACTGAAGCTTTCTTT

abundance: -
j_gene: TRBJ1-2
d_gene: -
len: 12
v_gene: TRBV25-1
CDR3aa: CASSDRMYGYTF
CDR3nt: TGTGCCAGCAGTGACCGCATGTATGGCTACACCTTC

abundance: -
j_gene: TRBJ2-3
d_gene: -
len: 14
v_gene: TRBV4-1
CDR3aa: CASSQEVQRATQYF
CDR3nt: TGCGCCAGCAGCCAAGAAGTACAGCGGGCTACGCAGTATTTT

abundance: few
j_gene: TRBJ1-5
d_gene: -
len: 14
v_gene: TRBV30
CDR3aa: CAWKGGRNNQPQHF
CDR3nt: TGTGCCTGGAAAGGCGGACGGAACAATCAGCCCCAGCATTTT

abundance: -
j_gene: TRBJ2-7
d_gene: -
len: 15
v_gene: TRBV15
CDR3aa: CATSREVDIPYEQYF
CDR3nt: TGTGCCACCAGCAGAGAAGTGGACATACCCTACGAGCAGTACTTC

abundance: few
j_gene: TRBJ1-1
d_gene: TRBD1
len: 12
v_gene: TRBV6-8
CDR3aa: CASRDRQGEAFF
CDR3nt: TGTGCCAGCAGAGACCGACAGGGCGAAGCTTTCTTT

abundance: -
j_gene: TRBJ2-3
d_gene: -
len: 14
v_gene: TRBV28
CDR3aa: CASSFVAGTDTQYF
CDR3nt: TGTGCCAGCAGTTTCGTTGCGGGGACAGATACGCAGTATTTT

abundance: -
j_gene: TRBJ2-5
d_gene: -
len: 14
v_gene: TRBV7-4
CDR3aa: CASSLAGGGETQYF
CDR3nt: TGTGCCAGCAGCTTAGCGGGAGGCGGGGAGACCCAGTACTTC

abundance: large
j_gene: TRBJ2-1
d_gene: TRBD2
len: 15
v_gene: TRBV6-8
CDR3aa: CASSSTSGGYNEQFF
CDR3nt: TGTGCCAGCAGTTCCACTAGCGGAGGCTACAATGAGCAGTTCTTC

abundance: few
j_gene: TRBJ2-7
d_gene: -
len: 15
v_gene: TRBV6-8
CDR3aa: CASKGLGVISYEQYF
CDR3nt: TGTGCCAGCAAAGGTTTGGGAGTGATCTCCTACGAGCAGTACTTC

abundance: -
j_gene: TRBJ2-2
d_gene: TRBD2
len: 16
v_gene: TRBV6-8
CDR3aa: CALSRGSGSNTGELFF
CDR3nt: TGTGCCCTCTCCCGGGGTAGCGGGAGTAACACCGGGGAGCTGTTTTTT

abundance: -
j_gene: TRBJ2-1
d_gene: -
len: 13
v_gene: TRBV23-1
CDR3aa: CASSQLSRYEQFF
CDR3nt: TGCGCCAGCAGCCAACTATCCCGGTATGAGCAGTTCTTC

abundance: -
j_gene: TRBJ1-1
d_gene: -
len: 13
v_gene: TRBV10-2
CDR3aa: CASSETASTEAFF
CDR3nt: TGCGCCAGCAGTGAGACAGCCAGCACTGAAGCTTTCTTT

abundance: -
j_gene: TRBJ2-7
d_gene: -
len: 15
v_gene: TRBV9
CDR3aa: CASSVGGEVVYEQYF
CDR3nt: TGTGCCAGCAGCGTAGGCGGGGAAGTGGTCTACGAGCAGTACTTC

abundance: -
j_gene: TRBJ2-4
d_gene: -
len: 13
v_gene: TRBV2
CDR3aa: CASSQGGENIQYF
CDR3nt: TGTGCCAGCAGCCAAGGGGGGGAGAACATTCAGTACTTC

abundance: -
j_gene: TRBJ2-6
d_gene: -
len: 14
v_gene: TRBV9
CDR3aa: CASSVVSGANVLTF
CDR3nt: TGTGCCAGCAGCGTAGTCTCTGGGGCCAACGTCCTGACTTTC

abundance: -
j_gene: TRBJ2-2
d_gene: -
len: 13
v_gene: TRBV6-8
CDR3aa: CASSYLLYGELFF
CDR3nt: TGTGCCAGCAGTTACTTGCTCTACGGGGAGCTGTTTTTT

abundance: few
j_gene: TRBJ2-1
d_gene: -
len: 15
v_gene: TRBV11-3
CDR3aa: CASRETGTFLNEQFF
CDR3nt: TGTGCCAGCAGGGAGACCGGGACTTTTCTTAATGAGCAGTTCTTC

abundance: -
j_gene: TRBJ1-1
d_gene: -
len: 13
v_gene: TRBV10-2
CDR3aa: CASSRGEGTEAFF
CDR3nt: TGCGCCAGCTCCCGGGGGGAGGGGACTGAAGCTTTCTTT

abundance: few
j_gene: TRBJ2-1
d_gene: TRBD1
len: 14
v_gene: TRBV14
CDR3aa: CASSNRGGYNEQFF
CDR3nt: TGTGCCAGCAGCAACAGGGGTGGCTACAATGAGCAGTTCTTC

abundance: -
j_gene: TRBJ2-1
d_gene: TRBD1
len: 15
v_gene: TRBV6-8
CDR3aa: CASSPGTGGQGTQFF
CDR3nt: TGTGCCAGCAGCCCTGGGACAGGGGGCCAAGGGACGCAGTTCTTC

abundance: medium-sized
j_gene: TRBJ2-5
d_gene: TRBD1
len: 16
v_gene: TRBV9
CDR3aa: CASSVGQTGGGETQYF
CDR3nt: TGTGCCAGCAGCGTAGGCCAGACAGGGGGCGGGGAGACCCAGTACTTC

abundance: hyperexpanded
j_gene: TRBJ2-5
d_gene: TRBD2
len: 14
v_gene: TRBV9
CDR3aa: CASSSGRPEGTQYF
CDR3nt: TGTGCCAGCTCCAGCGGGAGGCCCGAGGGGACCCAGTACTTC

abundance: -
j_gene: TRBJ2-5
d_gene: TRBD2
len: 15
v_gene: TRBV15
CDR3aa: CATSSPPGGKETQYF
CDR3nt: TGTGCCACCAGCAGCCCCCCGGGGGGGAAAGAGACCCAGTACTTC

abundance: -
j_gene: TRBJ1-1
d_gene: TRBD1
len: 16
v_gene: TRBV15
CDR3aa: CATSRAGTGGSRGAFF
CDR3nt: TGTGCCACCAGCAGAGCGGGGACAGGGGGCAGCCGCGGAGCTTTCTTT

abundance: few
j_gene: TRBJ1-1
d_gene: TRBD1
len: 15
v_gene: TRBV6-8
CDR3aa: CASSSTQGANTEAFF
CDR3nt: TGTGCCAGCAGCTCAACTCAGGGGGCTAACACTGAAGCTTTCTTT

abundance: -
j_gene: TRBJ2-5
d_gene: TRBD2
len: 15
v_gene: TRBV19
CDR3aa: CASKGWCFCGTREYF
CDR3nt: TGTGCCAGTAAAGGGTGGTGTTTTTGTGGGACTAGGGAGTACTTC

abundance: once
j_gene: TRBJ2-7
d_gene: TRBD2
len: 15
v_gene: TRBV30
CDR3aa: CAWSTASGTTYEQYF
CDR3nt: TGTGCCTGGAGTACGGCTAGCGGGACCACCTACGAGCAGTACTTC

abundance: few
j_gene: TRBJ1-3
d_gene: -
len: 17
v_gene: TRBV19
CDR3aa: CASNEQGFGNSGNTIYF
CDR3nt: TGTGCCAGTAATGAACAGGGTTTTGGAAACTCTGGAAACACCATATATTTT

abundance: once
j_gene: TRBJ1-3
d_gene: -
len: 14
v_gene: TRBV28
CDR3aa: CASSFGTVGNTIYF
CDR3nt: TGTGCCAGCAGTTTTGGGACCGTTGGAAACACCATATATTTT

abundance: -
j_gene: TRBJ1-2
d_gene: TRBD1
len: 13
v_gene: TRBV6-8
CDR3aa: CASSPQGARGYTF
CDR3nt: TGTGCCAGCAGTCCCCAGGGGGCGCGGGGCTACACCTTC

abundance: -
j_gene: TRBJ1-1
d_gene: -
len: 14
v_gene: TRBV6-8
CDR3aa: CASKAVGESSEAFF
CDR3nt: TGTGCCAGCAAGGCAGTAGGGGAGAGTTCTGAAGCTTTCTTT

abundance: few
j_gene: TRBJ2-3
d_gene: TRBD2
len: 17
v_gene: TRBV11-3
CDR3aa: CASSAQVGVAGEGTQYF
CDR3nt: TGTGCCAGCAGCGCTCAAGTCGGGGTAGCGGGAGAGGGTACGCAGTATTTT

abundance: few
j_gene: TRBJ1-4
d_gene: TRBD1
len: 15
v_gene: TRBV11-3
CDR3aa: CASTSTGGFGEKLFF
CDR3nt: TGTGCCAGCACCAGTACAGGGGGCTTTGGTGAAAAACTGTTTTTT

abundance: few
j_gene: TRBJ2-5
d_gene: -
len: 15
v_gene: TRBV28
CDR3aa: CASSLEAGPQETQYF
CDR3nt: TGTGCCAGCAGTTTAGAGGCAGGGCCGCAAGAGACCCAGTACTTC

abundance: -
j_gene: TRBJ2-7
d_gene: -
len: 14
v_gene: TRBV18
CDR3aa: CASSNVGFSYEQYF
CDR3nt: TGTGCCAGCTCAAACGTCGGCTTCTCCTACGAGCAGTACTTC

abundance: -
j_gene: TRBJ2-2
d_gene: -
len: 16
v_gene: TRBV19
CDR3aa: CASSPGTRQNTGELFF
CDR3nt: TGTGCCAGTAGTCCCGGGACACGCCAAAACACCGGGGAGCTGTTTTTT

abundance: -
j_gene: TRBJ1-4
d_gene: -
len: 12
v_gene: TRBV29-1
CDR3aa: CSVETVNEKLFF
CDR3nt: TGCAGCGTTGAGACAGTTAATGAAAAACTGTTTTTT

abundance: -
j_gene: TRBJ2-5
d_gene: -
len: 16
v_gene: TRBV28
CDR3aa: CASSLGALRIGETQYF
CDR3nt: TGTGCCAGCAGTTTAGGGGCCTTGAGGATAGGGGAGACCCAGTACTTC

abundance: -
j_gene: TRBJ2-3
d_gene: -
len: 12
v_gene: TRBV19
CDR3aa: CASSIRVDTQYF
CDR3nt: TGTGCCAGTAGTATTCGAGTTGATACGCAGTATTTT

abundance: medium-sized
j_gene: TRBJ2-5
d_gene: -
len: 13
v_gene: TRBV9
CDR3aa: CASSVGGGETQYF
CDR3nt: TGTGCCAGCAGCGTAGGAGGGGGGGAGACCCAGTACTTC

abundance: medium-sized
j_gene: TRBJ2-1
d_gene: -
len: 14
v_gene: TRBV11-3
CDR3aa: CASTWRADLNEQFF
CDR3nt: TGTGCCAGCACCTGGCGAGCAGACCTCAATGAGCAGTTCTTC

abundance: -
j_gene: TRBJ2-5
d_gene: TRBD1
len: 15
v_gene: TRBV19
CDR3aa: CASSIVRTGSETQYF
CDR3nt: TGTGCCAGTAGTATAGTCCGGACAGGGTCGGAGACCCAGTACTTC

abundance: few
j_gene: TRBJ1-4
d_gene: TRBD1
len: 16
v_gene: TRBV28
CDR3aa: CASTMDRGLLGEKLFF
CDR3nt: TGTGCCAGCACCATGGACAGGGGGCTATTAGGCGAAAAACTGTTTTTT

abundance: -
j_gene: TRBJ1-4
d_gene: TRBD1
len: 13
v_gene: TRBV30
CDR3aa: CAWSAGTVEKLFF
CDR3nt: TGTGCCTGGAGTGCGGGGACAGTTGAAAAACTGTTTTTT

abundance: -
j_gene: TRBJ1-5
d_gene: -
len: 16
v_gene: TRBV18
CDR3aa: CASSPSAGEGNQPQHF
CDR3nt: TGTGCCAGCTCACCTTCGGCAGGGGAAGGCAATCAGCCCCAGCATTTT

abundance: few
j_gene: TRBJ1-1
d_gene: -
len: 14
v_gene: TRBV7-5
CDR3aa: CASSVDRGNTEAFF
CDR3nt: TGTGCCAGCAGCGTGGACAGGGGTAACACTGAAGCTTTCTTT

abundance: -
j_gene: TRBJ1-2
d_gene: -
len: 15
v_gene: TRBV18
CDR3aa: CASSPRQAPPLGYTF
CDR3nt: TGTGCCAGCTCACCACGGCAGGCCCCCCCTCTTGGCTACACCTTC

abundance: -
j_gene: TRBJ2-3
d_gene: TRBD2
len: 15
v_gene: TRBV11-3
CDR3aa: CASSPSGGGTDTQYF
CDR3nt: TGTGCCAGCAGCCCAAGCGGGGGAGGCACAGATACGCAGTATTTT